This T cell receptor (beta chain) originates from a study of blood T cell repertoires in COVID-19. The overall study: Whether acute or convalescent, the COVID-19 samples came from the United States, Italy and Spain. PBMCs, B-cell-depleted T cells, or T cells provided the cDNA or gDNA that made up the material.

V was trimmed by 6 bases and J by 1 base, leaving 6 bases between them. Looked up from germline, CDR1 is SNHLY and CDR2 is FYNNEI. The CDR3 extends over 13 amino acids. In the original processing: Scientists estimated how many nucleated cells there were by amplifying reference gene primers. Clones were read by immunoSEQ multiplex PCR, and TCRdb kept only the in-frame ones, dropping some. V and J calls and clone size are as listed in that table; D and trimming were resolved from the DNA. Counted here are 200,000 to 300,000 clones, roughly four fifths occurring once; the ten biggest clones make up about 4%.

The chain uses TRBV2 and TRBJ2-2, with D perhaps TRBD2 (5 bases). This clonotype originated in a man aged 50-59 years with acute or convalescent COVID-19. The sequenced material came from peripheral blood. The CDR3 nucleotides are TGTGCCAGCAGCCGGGAGAACACCGGGGAGCTGTTTTTT. Translating it yields CASSRENTGELFF.